The following is a T cell receptor (beta chain) sequence with its context. Its antigen is undetermined. This specimen comes from a study of long-term antiretroviral therapy in people with HIV. About the research overall: When the earliest samples were collected, ART was typically delayed until CD4 counts fell. Broader study findings: Clones with expansion before ART led the repertoire at all time points. Post-ART diversity increased but stayed below transplant donor controls.

The libraries were made with immunoSEQ v3.0 at survey level. Sequencing aimed to cover roughly 40,000-50,000 T-cell genomes per sample. Sequenced by immunoSEQ multiplex PCR; TCRdb stores in-frame clones only, minus some. There are about 12,000 clones in the sample; 82% occur only once, and approximately 18% lies in the top ten. CDR3 length: 18 residues. V was pared by 4 bases and J by 5 bases, with 12 bases of the junction left unmatched. The germline V gene has CDR1 SGHRS and CDR2 YFSETQ. The receptor was derived from a man aged 45 to 65 with HIV. The specimen was unsorted PBMCs, collected about 7.9 years after starting antiretroviral therapy. This chain links TRBV5-1 with TRBJ2-2; the match to TRBD2 covers 12 bases. DNA of the CDR3: TGCGCCAGCAGCCCTGGTACTAGCGGGGGGCCATGGACCGGGGAGCTGTTTTTT. Translation: CASSPGTSGGPWTGELFF.